These 16 T cell receptor beta chains originate from one sample sequenced in a study of OX40 agonist ivuxolimab in advanced cancers. The method was immunoSEQ multiplex PCR; TCRdb's version includes in-frame clones alone and lacks a portion of them. The sample consists of about 69,000 clones, approximately 90% of them appearing once. The sample here was CD4+ or CD8+ T cells sorted from blood, taken in a trial of the OX40 agonist ivuxolimab. The receptors here all came from an adult with an advanced solid tumor such as melanoma, head and neck, liver or kidney cancer.

This clone was detected a few times. The rearrangement links TRBV28 to TRBJ1-5; D is unresolved. Germline lookup yields CDR1 MDHEN and CDR2 SYDVKM. Trimming took off 6 bases at V and 6 bases at J, with 12 bases between the two ends. The CDR3 has 13 residues. The CDR3 DNA reads as TGTGCCAGCAGCCGACGCCTCGGTCAGCCCCAGCATTTT. Translating it yields CASSRRLGQPQHF.

The V call is TRBV6-6, the J call TRBJ1-1, with 9 bases matching TRBD1. V gave up 2 bases and J gave up 11 bases; unmatched junction bases: 9. The CDR3 has 14 residues. The germline V gene encodes CDR1 MNHNY and CDR2 SVGAGI (reference sequence). The DNA of the CDR3 is TGTGCCAGCAGTTACGGGACAGGGCCCAGTATGGCTTTCTTT. It specifies CASSYGTGPSMAFF.

This clone was seen once. This chain joins TRBV11-3 and TRBJ2-7; tentatively, D is TRBD1 or TRBD2 (5 bases each). With 1 base removed from V and 3 bases from J, the gap between germline ends came to 7 bases. This CDR3 comprises 13 residues. Germline CDR1 is SGHNT and CDR2 is YENEEA. CDR3 sequence (DNA): TGTGCCAGCAGCTTAGGGGGGATCTACGAGCAGTACTTC. This gives the protein CASSLGGIYEQYF.

The V gene is TRBV28, the J gene TRBJ2-5; the D gene is possibly TRBD1 (5 bases). In germline, CDR1 is MDHEN, CDR2 SYDVKM. CDR3 size: 16 residues. V shed 5 bases and J shed 2 bases, with 18 bases lying between them. The CDR3 DNA sequence: TGTGCCAGCAGTCCCCCCGGTAGCAGGGCGCAAGAGACCCAGTACTTC. Protein: CASSPPGSRAQETQYF.

The gene calls are TRBV5-8 and TRBJ1-1; TRBD1 is a possible D gene (6 bases). The CDR3 covers 16 residues. Trimming removed 6 bases from V and 0 bases from J, with 18 bases in between. The V gene's germline CDR1 is SGHTS and CDR2 YDEGEE. The CDR3 DNA sequence: TGTGCCAGCACGCGCCGCCGGGGGGGCATGAACACTGAAGCTTTCTTT. Translation: CASTRRRGGMNTEAFF.

This clone was seen just once. V and J are TRBV4-2 and TRBJ2-5, with 8 bases lining up with TRBD2. The V and J ends lost 0 bases and 7 bases, in that order; junction bases with no gene match: 1. CDR1 and CDR2 from the germline V gene are LGHNA and YNFKEQ. The CDR3 spans 13 residues. The DNA for the CDR3 is TGTGCCAGCAGCCAAGAACGGGAGGGGACCCAGTACTTC. Translated, it gives CASSQEREGTQYF.

The chain employs TRBV18 and TRBJ2-3; D is ambiguous. CDR1 is KGHSH and CDR2 is LQKENI in the germline V gene. The CDR3 has 14 residues. V was clipped by 2 bases and J by 4 bases, with 10 bases between them. CDR3 nucleotides: TGTGCCAGCTCACCATTTACTGACTCAGATACGCAGTATTTT. Translated, it gives CASSPFTDSDTQYF. Together with reference TRBV18 and TRBJ2-3, the CDR3 gives the full variable domain: NAGVMQNPRHLVRRRGQEARLRCSPMKGHSHVYWYRQLPEEGLKFMVYLQKENIIDESGMPKERFSAEFPKEGPSILRIQQVVRGDSAAYFCASSPFTDSDTQYFGPGTRLTVL.

The table lists this clone with a few counts. The chain couples TRBV2 to TRBJ1-6; the D is unclear. The CDR3 runs 12 residues. With 3 bases removed from V and 9 bases from J, the gap between germline ends came to 6 bases. The germline V gene encodes CDR1 SNHLY and CDR2 FYNNEI. The CDR3 DNA follows: TGTGCCAGCAGTGATCCAGTTTCACCCCTCCACTTT. Translating gives CASSDPVSPLHF.

The rearrangement joins TRBV27 to TRBJ1-2; D gene ambiguous. This CDR3 has 14 residues. Trimming pared 2 bases from V and 0 bases from J, leaving 7 bases between. Germline loops: CDR1 MNHEY, CDR2 SMNVEV (reference sequence). In nucleotides, the CDR3 is TGTGCCAGCAGTTTAGATGGGTCTAACTATGGCTACACCTTC. Translating it yields CASSLDGSNYGYTF.

The chain has TRBV9 and TRBJ2-2; D possibly uses TRBD1 or TRBD2 (6 bases each). V dropped 3 bases and J dropped 5 bases, with 17 bases sitting between them. CDR3 length: 16 residues. In germline, CDR1 is SGDLS, CDR2 YYNGEE. CDR3 in DNA: TGTGCCAGCAGCGCTCTGGGGGGCCCCAAGACCGGGGAGCTGTTTTTT. Translation gives CASSALGGPKTGELFF.

The rearrangement uses TRBV25-1 and TRBJ1-4; no reliable D call. With 8 bases removed from V and 8 bases from J, the gap between germline ends came to 9 bases. The CDR3 spans 11 residues. CDR1 is MGHDK and CDR2 is SYGVNS in the germline V gene. In DNA form, the CDR3 reads TGTGCCAGCGCCGGAGGAGAAAAACTGTTTTTT. It yields the protein CASAGGEKLFF.

The chain employs TRBV10-2 and TRBJ1-1, with D unresolved. Germline V gene data show CDR1 as WSHSY and CDR2 as SAAADI. Trimming left V 6 bases short and J 5 bases short, with 16 bases between. The CDR3 is made up of 14 amino acids. This CDR3 is CASSDARRGTEAFF. For the CDR3, the DNA is TGCGCCAGCAGCGACGCCCGAAGAGGGACTGAAGCTTTCTTT.

The V gene is TRBV29-1, the J gene TRBJ1-6, with 11 bases aligning to TRBD1. The germline CDR1 and CDR2 sequences are SQVTM and ANQGSEA. V was pared by 6 bases and J by 5 bases, with 6 bases of the junction left unmatched. The CDR3 consists of 15 residues. The CDR3 DNA sequence: TGCAGCGTCGAGGGACAGGGGGGACATAATTCACCCCTCCACTTT. It encodes CSVEGQGGHNSPLHF.

This chain joins TRBV5-1 and TRBJ2-7; D may match TRBD1 or TRBD2 (5 bases each). Trimming stripped 4 bases from V and 4 bases from J, with 18 bases between. CDR3 length: 15 amino acids. Germline V gene sequence: CDR1 SGHRS, CDR2 YFSETQ. CDR3 in DNA: TGCGCCAGCAGCAGAGGGACCGGCAGAGGGTACGAGCAGTACTTC. Protein product: CASSRGTGRGYEQYF.

The chain uses TRBV5-4 and TRBJ1-6, with D tentatively TRBD1 (6 bases). V lost 7 bases, J lost 7 bases, and 15 bases lay in between. CDR1 and CDR2 (germline): SGHNT, YYREEE (reference sequence). The CDR3 sequence is 14 residues long. CDR3 residues: CASRRDTVNSPLHF. CDR3 coding DNA: TGTGCCAGCCGCCGGGACACAGTGAATTCACCCCTCCACTTT.

This chain joins TRBV7-3 and TRBJ1-6; no clear D. This CDR3 region has 13 residues. The V gene's germline CDR1 is SGHTA and CDR2 FQGTGA. Trimming shortened V by 5 bases and J by 6 bases, and 8 bases separated the two germline ends. The CDR3 DNA reads as TGTGCCAGCAGCAGCGACCTTAATTCACCCCTCCACTTT. Translated: CASSSDLNSPLHF.